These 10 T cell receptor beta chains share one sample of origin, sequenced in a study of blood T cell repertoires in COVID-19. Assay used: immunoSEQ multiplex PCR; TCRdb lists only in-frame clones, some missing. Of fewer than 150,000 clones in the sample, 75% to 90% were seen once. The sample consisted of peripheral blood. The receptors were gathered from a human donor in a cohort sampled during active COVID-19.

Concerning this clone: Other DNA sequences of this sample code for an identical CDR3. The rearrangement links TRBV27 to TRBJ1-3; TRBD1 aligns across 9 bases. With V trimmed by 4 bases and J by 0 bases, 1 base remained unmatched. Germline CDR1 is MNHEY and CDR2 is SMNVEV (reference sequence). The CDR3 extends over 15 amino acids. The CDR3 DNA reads TGTGCCAGCAGTTCGACAGGGGGCTCTGGAAACACCATATATTTT. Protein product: CASSSTGGSGNTIYF.

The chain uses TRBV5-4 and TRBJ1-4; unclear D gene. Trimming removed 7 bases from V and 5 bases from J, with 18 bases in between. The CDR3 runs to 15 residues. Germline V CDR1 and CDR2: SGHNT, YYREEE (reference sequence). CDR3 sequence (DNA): TGTGCCAGCCAAGAGCGGTCCGTCGGGAATGAAAAACTGTTTTTT. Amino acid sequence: CASQERSVGNEKLFF.

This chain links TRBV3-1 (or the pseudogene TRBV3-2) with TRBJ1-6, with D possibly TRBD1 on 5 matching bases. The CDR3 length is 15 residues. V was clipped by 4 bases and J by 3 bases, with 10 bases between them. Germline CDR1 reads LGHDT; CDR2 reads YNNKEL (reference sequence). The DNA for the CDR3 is TGTGCCAGCAGCCCGCGGGGCGGCTATAATTCACCCCTCCACTTT. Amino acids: CASSPRGGYNSPLHF.

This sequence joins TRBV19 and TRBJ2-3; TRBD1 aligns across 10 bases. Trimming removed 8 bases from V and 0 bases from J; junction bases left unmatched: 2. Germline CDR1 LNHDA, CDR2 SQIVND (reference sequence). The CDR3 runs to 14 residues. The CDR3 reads CASRQGASTDTQYF. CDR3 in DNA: TGTGCCAGTCGACAGGGGGCGAGCACAGATACGCAGTATTTT.

CDR3 nucleotides: TGTGCCAGCAGCCAATCATGGAGGAACACTGAAGCTTTCTTT. Protein: CASSQSWRNTEAFF. The rearrangement joins TRBV16 to TRBJ1-1; D is ambiguous. CDR1 KGHSY and CDR2 FQNENV come from the germline V gene. Trimming took off 0 bases at V and 1 base at J, with 6 bases between the two ends. The CDR3 runs to 14 residues.

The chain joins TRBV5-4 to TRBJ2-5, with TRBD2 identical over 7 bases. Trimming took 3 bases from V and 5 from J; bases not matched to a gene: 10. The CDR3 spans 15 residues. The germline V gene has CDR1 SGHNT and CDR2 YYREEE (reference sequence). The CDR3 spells CASSSLAARGETQYF. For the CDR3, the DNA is TGTGCCAGCAGCTCGCTAGCGGCTAGAGGGGAGACCCAGTACTTC. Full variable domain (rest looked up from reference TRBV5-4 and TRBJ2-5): ETGVTQSPTHLIKTRGQQVTLRCSSQSGHNTVSWYQQALGQGPQFIFQYYREEENGRGNFPPRFSGLQFPNYSSELNVNALELDDSALYLCASSSLAARGETQYFGPGTRLLVL.

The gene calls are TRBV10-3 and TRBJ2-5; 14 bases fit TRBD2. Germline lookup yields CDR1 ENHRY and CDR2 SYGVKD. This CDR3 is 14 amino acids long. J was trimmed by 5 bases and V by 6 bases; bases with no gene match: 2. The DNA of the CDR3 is TGTGCCATCAGGGGGACTAGCGGGAGTGAGACCCAGTACTTC. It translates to CAIRGTSGSETQYF.

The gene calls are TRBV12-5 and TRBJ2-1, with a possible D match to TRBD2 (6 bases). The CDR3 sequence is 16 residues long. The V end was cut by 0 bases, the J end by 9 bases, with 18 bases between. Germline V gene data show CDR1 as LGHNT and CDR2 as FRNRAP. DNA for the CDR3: TGTGCTAGTGGTTTGGTTGCGGGAAGGGTGAAGGGTGAGCAGTTCTTC. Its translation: CASGLVAGRVKGEQFF. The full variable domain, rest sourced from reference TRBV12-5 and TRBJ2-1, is DARVTQTPRHKVTEMGQEVTMRCQPILGHNTVFWYRQTMMQGLELLAYFRNRAPLDDSGMPKDRFSAEMPDATLATLKIQPSEPRDSAVYFCASGLVAGRVKGEQFFGPGTRLTVL.

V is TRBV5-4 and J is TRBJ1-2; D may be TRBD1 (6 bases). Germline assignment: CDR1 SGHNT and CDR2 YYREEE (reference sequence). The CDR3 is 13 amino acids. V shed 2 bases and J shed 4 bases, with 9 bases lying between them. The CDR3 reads CASSLQGSYGYTF. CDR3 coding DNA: TGTGCCAGCAGCTTACAGGGTTCCTATGGCTACACCTTC.

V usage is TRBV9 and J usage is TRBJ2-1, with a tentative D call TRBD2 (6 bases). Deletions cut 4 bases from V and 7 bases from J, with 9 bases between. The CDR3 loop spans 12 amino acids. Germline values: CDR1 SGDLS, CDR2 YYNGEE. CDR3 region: CASSWGTNEQFF. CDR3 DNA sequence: TGTGCCAGCAGCTGGGGGACTAATGAGCAGTTCTTC.